Listed here are 10 T cell receptor beta chains from one sample, sequenced in a study of blood T cell repertoires in COVID-19. Profiling relied on immunoSEQ multiplex PCR, and the TCRdb table lists in-frame clones only, not all of them. This sample carries 250,000 or so clones, approximately 90% of them seen once, and the ten largest clones take 2.8%. Material for sequencing was PBMCs or T cells enriched from blood (not recorded which). Receptor source: a man in his forties who had been exposed to COVID-19.

The chain carries TRBV2 and TRBJ2-7; D might be TRBD2 (5 bases). There are 15 residues in the CDR3. V was cut by 7 bases and J by 6 bases, with 22 bases left in between. Germline CDR1 is SNHLY and CDR2 is FYNNEI. CDR3 nucleotide sequence: TGTGCCAGCACTAAACACTTAGCGCCGACCCTCGAGCAGTACTTC. Its translation: CASTKHLAPTLEQYF. The entire variable domain, with the rest obtained from reference TRBV2 and TRBJ2-7, is as follows: EPEVTQTPSHQVTQMGQEVILRCVPISNHLYFYWYRQILGQKVEFLVSFYNNEISEKSEIFDDQFSVERPDGSNFTLKIRSTKLEDSAMYFCASTKHLAPTLEQYFGPGTRLTVT.

The rearrangement uses TRBV18 and TRBJ1-1, with D hard to call. Trimming shortened V by 6 bases and J by 0 bases, and 14 bases separated the two germline ends. Germline CDR1 reads KGHSH; CDR2 reads LQKENI. The CDR3 extends over 15 amino acids. In DNA, the CDR3 is TGTGCCAGCTCGACTATTGGGGTAGTGAACACTGAAGCTTTCTTT. Its protein is CASSTIGVVNTEAFF.

The chain carries TRBV29-1 and TRBJ1-1, with 8 bases aligning to TRBD1. The CDR3 has 13 amino acids. Germline loops: CDR1 SQVTM, CDR2 ANQGSEA. Trimming removed 7 bases from V and 1 base from J; junction bases left unmatched: 5. In DNA, the CDR3 is TGCAGCGGGTCCGGGACAGGGAACACTGAAGCTTTCTTT. Translating gives CSGSGTGNTEAFF.

The chain links TRBV4-1 to TRBJ2-7, with 9 bases aligning to TRBD2. The CDR3 is 16 amino acids. The V segment lost 0 bases and the J segment 5 bases; nucleotides outside the gene matches: 8. CDR1 is MGHRA and CDR2 is YSYEKL in the germline V gene. CDR3 coding DNA: TGCGCCAGCAGCCAAGATCCCGGGACTAGCTTGGACGAGCAGTACTTC. This codes for CASSQDPGTSLDEQYF.

The chain employs TRBV10-2 and TRBJ1-2; TRBD1 is a possible D gene (5 bases). The CDR3 totals 16 residues. Trimming removed 3 bases at V and 4 bases at J, with 18 bases between. Germline assignment: CDR1 WSHSY and CDR2 SAAADI. In DNA form, the CDR3 reads TGCGCCAGCAGTGAATTTATCGGGGGGATCTCCTATGGCTACACCTTC. Translation: CASSEFIGGISYGYTF.

In this sample, this clone turned up once. This may come from a read error, since a much larger clone is one base off. The chain combines TRBV28 with TRBJ2-3, with D hard to call. The germline CDR1 and CDR2 sequences are MDHEN and SYDVKM. This CDR3 comprises 12 residues. The V gene lost 6 bases and the J gene lost 0 bases, with 4 bases spanning the gap. This chain's CDR3 is CASSRSTDTQYF. The CDR3 bases are TGTGCCAGCAGCCGTAGCACAGATACGCAGTATTTT.

The V and J genes are TRBV7-9 and TRBJ1-2; D call uncertain. From germline, CDR1 is SEHNR and CDR2 FQNEAQ (reference sequence). V dropped 2 bases and J dropped 0 bases, with 13 bases sitting between them. This CDR3 has 16 amino acids. The CDR3 spells CASSLNVAEANYGYTF. CDR3 coding DNA: TGTGCCAGCAGCTTAAATGTGGCGGAGGCTAACTATGGCTACACCTTC.

The chain carries TRBV9 and TRBJ2-1; D is possibly TRBD2 (5 bases). Trimming pared 3 bases from V and 0 bases from J, leaving 13 bases between. The CDR3 is 16 amino acids. Germline CDR1 and CDR2: SGDLS and YYNGEE. The DNA of the CDR3 is TGTGCCAGCAGCGCATTCAGCGGCAGCTCCTACAATGAGCAGTTCTTC. Translated, it gives CASSAFSGSSYNEQFF.

The chain links TRBV7-9 to TRBJ2-7; the D gene is possibly TRBD1 (7 bases). Germline V lookup: CDR1 SEHNR, CDR2 FQNEAQ (reference sequence). The CDR3 has 15 residues. V was shortened by 5 bases and J by 4 bases, with 18 bases between the two germline ends. The CDR3 is CASSLGRGEGYEQYF. The CDR3 DNA reads as TGTGCCAGCAGCCTAGGCAGGGGGGAAGGATACGAGCAGTACTTC.

This chain connects TRBV11-2 to TRBJ1-3; 8 bases line up with TRBD1. V lost 2 bases and J lost 3; bases outside the gene matches: 12. The CDR3 totals 18 residues. From germline, CDR1 is SGHAT and CDR2 FQNNGV. CDR3 amino acids: CASSLFRAGGRIGNTIYF. CDR3 bases: TGTGCCAGCAGCTTATTCCGTGCAGGGGGCAGGATTGGAAACACCATATATTTT.